The 23 T cell receptor beta chains reported below all come from one sample, sequenced in a study of T-cell memory formation after mild COVID-19. TCRdb re-called the 5' RACE reads through MiXCR, storing one row per CDR3 protein. Seen here are 450,000 or so distinct CDR3 sequences, around a quarter observed once, and the top ten hold around 13%. The source material was PBMCs or a T cell subset sorted from them (not recorded which). These receptors all stem from an adult woman who had mild COVID-19 (a few samples of this study predate the infection). Cell type and time point are not known.

This sequence joins TRBV7-9 and TRBJ1-4; unclear D gene. V lost 6 bases, J lost 10 bases, and 24 bases lay in between. The CDR3 covers 16 residues. Germline CDR1 is SEHNR and CDR2 is FQNEAQ (reference sequence). Written as DNA, the CDR3 is TGTGCCAGCAGTCCCGTCCCTGCCCGGCAGGCAGGAAAACTGTTTTTT. It specifies CASSPVPARQAGKLFF.

This clonotype was found a few times. The J gene is TRBJ1-1, the V gene TRBV30; TRBD1 aligns across 7 bases. The V segment lost 1 base and the J segment 1 base; nucleotides outside the gene matches: 0. There are 13 residues in the CDR3. Germline lookup yields CDR1 GTSNPN and CDR2 SVGIG (reference sequence). The CDR3 DNA is TGTGCCTGGAGTGGACAGGGGAACACTGAAGCTTTCTTT. It codes for CAWSGQGNTEAFF.

This clonotype was counted a few times. J is TRBJ2-7 and V is TRBV20-1; TRBD1 matches at 7 bases. Germline V CDR1 and CDR2: DFQATT, SNEGSKA (reference sequence). The V and J ends lost 4 bases and 4 bases, in that order; junction bases with no gene match: 7. The CDR3 spans 13 residues. CDR3 in DNA: TGCAGTGCTACTAACAGGGGTCGGTACGAGCAGTACTTC. Protein sequence: CSATNRGRYEQYF.

CDR3 sequence (DNA): TGCGCCAGCAGCCAAGGTGCAGCTCTCTATGGCTACACCTTC. This translates into CASSQGAALYGYTF. This chain connects TRBV4-1 to TRBJ1-2; D remains unclear. Germline V gene lookup returns CDR1 MGHRA and CDR2 YSYEKL. V was cut by 1 base and J by 4 bases, with 10 bases left in between. This CDR3 is 14 amino acids long.

The V and J genes are TRBV6-6 and TRBJ2-7, with 8 nucleotides matching TRBD1. Germline loops: CDR1 MNHNY, CDR2 SVGAGI (reference sequence). There are 15 residues in the CDR3. Trimming took 3 bases from V and 4 from J; bases not matched to a gene: 8. The CDR3 bases are TGTGCCAGCAGTTATTCCGACAGGGGAAGGTACGAGCAGTACTTC. Translated: CASSYSDRGRYEQYF.

This clonotype was seen only once. V is TRBV5-1 and J is TRBJ1-2; D call uncertain. CDR1 and CDR2 (germline): SGHRS, YFSETQ. The V end was cut by 6 bases, the J end by 7 bases, with 10 bases between. The CDR3 spans 11 residues. CDR3 in amino acids: CASILVFGYTF. The CDR3 nucleotides read TGCGCCAGCATCCTGGTTTTTGGCTACACCTTC.

The chain joins TRBV7-2 to TRBJ1-1; D is undetermined. The CDR3 sequence is 14 residues long. Germline V lookup: CDR1 SGHTA, CDR2 FQGNSA. V shed 6 bases and J shed 5 bases, with 16 bases lying between them. The CDR3 loop is CASSYERRRTEAFF. For the CDR3, the DNA is TGTGCCAGCAGTTACGAAAGGAGGAGGACTGAAGCTTTCTTT.

The chain has TRBV5-1 and TRBJ1-1; tentative D call: TRBD1 (5 bases). The CDR3 totals 13 residues. The germline CDR1 and CDR2 sequences are SGHRS and YFSETQ. Trimming left V 0 bases short and J 8 bases short, with 11 bases between. CDR3 loop: CASSLDPGREAFF. Written as DNA, the CDR3 is TGCGCCAGCAGCTTGGATCCAGGGCGAGAAGCTTTCTTT.

This chain uses TRBV12-3 or TRBV12-4 with TRBJ2-7; D is unclear. V was trimmed by 7 bases and J by 0 bases, leaving 16 bases between them. CDR3 length: 15 amino acids. The CDR3 region is CASIDGGDSSYEQYF. The CDR3 DNA reads as TGTGCCAGCATCGACGGCGGAGACTCCTCCTACGAGCAGTACTTC.

This chain uses TRBV29-1 with TRBJ2-4, with D unclear. The CDR3 spans 13 residues. CDR1 and CDR2 (germline): SQVTM, ANQGSEA. V shed 7 bases and J shed 6 bases, with 16 bases lying between them. The CDR3 spells CSASVADGNIQYF. For the CDR3, the DNA is TGCAGCGCCAGCGTTGCAGACGGAAACATTCAGTACTTC.

The chain joins TRBV9 to TRBJ2-7; the match to TRBD1 covers 7 bases. With 4 bases clipped from V and 5 bases from J, the junction kept 12 bases outside the gene matches. CDR1 SGDLS and CDR2 YYNGEE come from the germline V gene. The CDR3 length is 15 residues. The CDR3 region is CASSPGIGTAHEQYF. The DNA for the CDR3 is TGTGCCAGCAGCCCGGGGATTGGGACAGCACACGAGCAGTACTTC.

V is TRBV5-6 and J is TRBJ2-6; tentative D call: TRBD1 (5 bases). The ends were cut back, 4 bases at V and 2 bases at J, with 13 bases in the middle. CDR1 is SGHDT, CDR2 YYEEEE, per germline. This CDR3 region has 16 residues. This CDR3 is CASSVSIRAGANVLTF. The CDR3 DNA follows: TGTGCCAGCAGCGTTTCCATCAGGGCTGGGGCCAACGTCCTGACTTTC.

This clonotype turned up a few times. This sequence joins TRBV11-2 and TRBJ2-7; weak D call: TRBD1 (6 bases). CDR3 length: 13 amino acids. The germline V gene encodes CDR1 SGHAT and CDR2 FQNNGV. Trimming removed 5 bases from V and 3 bases from J, with 11 bases in between. In nucleotides, the CDR3 is TGTGCCAGCAGCCCGACAGGTTACTACGAGCAGTACTTC. This encodes CASSPTGYYEQYF.

V gene TRBV12-3 or TRBV12-4 combines with J gene TRBJ1-4, with 9 nucleotides matching TRBD1. The CDR3 extends over 14 amino acids. J gave up 5 bases and V 8 bases, and 6 bases lay outside the gene matches. The CDR3 region has the DNA TGTGCCAGCTCTAGGACAGGGGAAAATGAAAAACTGTTTTTT. This gives the protein CASSRTGENEKLFF.

The chain links TRBV4-1 to TRBJ2-4; 11 positions match TRBD1. V shed 2 bases and J 3 bases; nucleotides not matched to a gene: 3. Germline V gene data show CDR1 as MGHRA and CDR2 as YSYEKL. This CDR3 is 16 amino acids long. This CDR3 is CASSQPGQGDKNIQYF. CDR3 nucleotide sequence: TGCGCCAGCAGCCAACCGGGACAGGGGGACAAAAACATTCAGTACTTC.

Only a few counts were recorded for this clonotype. The chain has TRBV15 and TRBJ1-2; 9 positions match TRBD1. Germline trimming cut 4 bases from V and 0 bases from J; bases unmatched to any gene: 15. Germline CDR1 LNHNV, CDR2 YYDKDF (reference sequence). The CDR3 contains 19 residues. The CDR3 DNA is TGTGCCACCAGCACCGATCGAGGTACAGGGGGCGAATCTAACTATGGCTACACCTTC. Translated: CATSTDRGTGGESNYGYTF.

This chain uses TRBV28 with TRBJ1-2; TRBD1 matches at 7 bases. The CDR3 length is 15 residues. Germline loops: CDR1 MDHEN, CDR2 SYDVKM. V lost 2 bases to trimming and J lost 5 bases; unmatched junction nucleotides: 8. The CDR3 nucleotides read TGTGCCAGCAGTTTAGTGAGGGGGCCGGGGTATGGCTACACCTTC. Protein sequence: CASSLVRGPGYGYTF.

The chain has TRBV12-3 or TRBV12-4 and TRBJ2-3, with 8 bases aligning to TRBD2. After removal of 6 bases from V and 4 bases from J, the junction contained 6 bases not matched to a gene. CDR3 length equals 14 residues. The CDR3 DNA reads TGTGCCAGCAGGCCGGGACTAGGGGCAGATACGCAGTATTTT. This sequence encodes CASRPGLGADTQYF.

The chain employs TRBV29-1 and TRBJ1-1; possibly TRBD1 for D (5 bases). Trimming pared 2 bases from V and 1 base from J, leaving 8 bases between. The CDR3 sequence is 13 residues long. Germline assignment: CDR1 SQVTM and CDR2 ANQGSEA. CDR3 sequence reads: CSVERQRNTEAFF. CDR3 in DNA: TGCAGCGTTGAAAGACAGCGGAACACTGAAGCTTTCTTT.

The CDR3 nucleotides read TGTGCCACCAGTGGATCCGAACTAGCGGGAGGAAGCAATGAGCAGTTCTTC. Translating it yields CATSGSELAGGSNEQFF. The chain is built from TRBV24-1 and TRBJ2-1; 12 bases align to TRBD2. Looked up from germline, CDR1 is KGHDR and CDR2 is SFDVKD. V lost 5 bases to trimming and J lost 6 bases; unmatched junction nucleotides: 10. CDR3 length: 17 amino acids.

The rearrangement links TRBV20-1 to TRBJ2-7; 8 nucleotides line up with TRBD1. Germline CDR1 reads DFQATT; CDR2 reads SNEGSKA (reference sequence). The trim removed 5 bases at V and 1 base at J, leaving 1 base unmatched. The CDR3 sequence is 12 residues long. CDR3 nucleotide sequence: TGCAGTGCTCGGGACAGGTCCTACGAGCAGTACTTC. Translation gives CSARDRSYEQYF.

The chain combines TRBV18 with TRBJ2-2; 8 bases map to TRBD1. Trimming removed 2 bases from V and 2 bases from J; junction bases left unmatched: 10. The germline V gene has CDR1 KGHSH and CDR2 LQKENI. The CDR3 consists of 18 residues. The CDR3 DNA sequence: TGTGCCAGCTCACCAGCGGCAGGGGGCAGCCAAAACACCGGGGAGCTGTTTTTT. Protein: CASSPAAGGSQNTGELFF.

This clonotype has ten or more counts. CDR3 bases: TGTGCCAGCAGCCAGGGGGATCACCAAGAGACCCAGTACTTC. This gives the protein CASSQGDHQETQYF. The chain carries TRBV7-2 and TRBJ2-5, with 7 bases identical to TRBD1. Germline V gene sequence: CDR1 SGHTA, CDR2 FQGNSA. The CDR3 covers 14 residues. The V and J ends lost 5 bases and 0 bases, in that order; junction bases with no gene match: 3.